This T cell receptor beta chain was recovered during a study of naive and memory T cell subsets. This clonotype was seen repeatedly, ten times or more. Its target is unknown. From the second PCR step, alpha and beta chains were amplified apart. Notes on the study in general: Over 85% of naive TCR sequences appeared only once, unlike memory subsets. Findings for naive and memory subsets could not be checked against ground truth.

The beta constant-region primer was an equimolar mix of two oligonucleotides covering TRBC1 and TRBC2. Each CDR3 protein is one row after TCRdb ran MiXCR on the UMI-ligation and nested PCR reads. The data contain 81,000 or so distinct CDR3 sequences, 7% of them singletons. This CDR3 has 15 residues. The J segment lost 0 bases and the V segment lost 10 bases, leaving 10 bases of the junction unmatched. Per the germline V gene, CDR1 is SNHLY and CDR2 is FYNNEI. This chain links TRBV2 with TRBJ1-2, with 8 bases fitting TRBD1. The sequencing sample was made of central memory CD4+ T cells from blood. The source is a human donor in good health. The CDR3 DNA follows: TGTGCCATCATGACGGACAGGGCGACTAACTATGGCTACACCTTC. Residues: CAIMTDRATNYGYTF.